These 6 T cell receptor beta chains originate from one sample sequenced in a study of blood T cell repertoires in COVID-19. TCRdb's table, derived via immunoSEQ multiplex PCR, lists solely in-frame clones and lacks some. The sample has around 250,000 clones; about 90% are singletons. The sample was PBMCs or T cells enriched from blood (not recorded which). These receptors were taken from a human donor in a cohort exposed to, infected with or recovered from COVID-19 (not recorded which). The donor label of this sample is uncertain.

Here the CDR3 reads CASSLIYGGAYEQYF. The CDR3 DNA is TGTGCCAGCAGCCTAATCTACGGAGGAGCCTACGAGCAGTACTTC. The chain recombines TRBV5-6 with TRBJ2-7; tentative D call: TRBD2 (5 bases). The CDR3 is made up of 15 amino acids. CDR1 SGHDT and CDR2 YYEEEE come from the germline V gene. Trimming stripped 4 bases from V and 2 bases from J, with 16 bases between.

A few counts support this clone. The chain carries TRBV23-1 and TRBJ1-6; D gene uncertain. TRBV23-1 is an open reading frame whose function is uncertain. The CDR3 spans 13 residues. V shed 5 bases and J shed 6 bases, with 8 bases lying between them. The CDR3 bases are TGCGCCAGCAGTTCAGGTTGTAATTCACCCCTCCACTTT. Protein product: CASSSGCNSPLHF.

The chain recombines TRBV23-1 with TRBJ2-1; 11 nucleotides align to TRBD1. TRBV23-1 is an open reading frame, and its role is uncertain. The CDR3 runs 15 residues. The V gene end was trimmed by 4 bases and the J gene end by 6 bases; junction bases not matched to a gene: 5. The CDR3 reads CASSRGTGGINEQFF. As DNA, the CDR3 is TGCGCCAGCAGTCGAGGGACAGGGGGGATCAATGAGCAGTTCTTC.

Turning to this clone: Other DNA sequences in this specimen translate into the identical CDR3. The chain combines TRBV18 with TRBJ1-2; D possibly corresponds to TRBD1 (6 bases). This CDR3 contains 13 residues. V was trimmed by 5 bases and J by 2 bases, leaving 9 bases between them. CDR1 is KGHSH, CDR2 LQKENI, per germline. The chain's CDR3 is CASSAGQNYGYTF. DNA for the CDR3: TGTGCCAGCTCAGCTGGACAGAACTATGGCTACACCTTC.

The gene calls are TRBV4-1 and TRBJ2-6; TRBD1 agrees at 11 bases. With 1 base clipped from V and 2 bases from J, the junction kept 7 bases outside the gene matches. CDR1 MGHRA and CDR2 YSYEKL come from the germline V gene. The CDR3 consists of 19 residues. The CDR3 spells CASSQVGTGGLAGANVLTF. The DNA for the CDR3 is TGCGCCAGCAGCCAAGTAGGGACAGGGGGTTTAGCTGGGGCCAACGTCCTGACTTTC.

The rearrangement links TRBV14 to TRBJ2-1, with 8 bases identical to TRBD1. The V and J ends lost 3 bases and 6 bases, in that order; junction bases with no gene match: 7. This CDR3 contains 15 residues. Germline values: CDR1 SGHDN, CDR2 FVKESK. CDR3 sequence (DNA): TGTGCCAGCAGCCATAAGACAGGGGTGGTCAATGAGCAGTTCTTC. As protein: CASSHKTGVVNEQFF.